This paragraph covers one TCR beta chain sequence. This clone has only one observation. Its antigen is still unknown. Nothing much larger sits one base from this clone, and base qualities are not available. This specimen comes from a study of blood T cell repertoires in COVID-19 (TCRdb year 2020). Study-wide context: Samples from collaborators originated in the United States, Italy and Spain and spanned both the acute and convalescent phases of COVID-19. The material from the prospective study consisted of cDNA or gDNA derived from T cells, B-cell-depleted T cells, or PBMCs. Deeply sampled blood TCRbeta repertoires from subjects exposed to, actively infected with, or recovered from COVID-19 were included in the dataset. The repertoires were released in a freely available public database intended as a resource for research on the immune response to SARS-CoV-2. Samples came from the ongoing ImmuneRACE study (first 160 participants) plus 1,254 subjects from 6 global collaborators. Nearly every sample came with metadata listing a de-identified subject ID, COVID-19 status, age in years and sex. HLA class I and class II types, where available, came from metadata supplied by the sample provider rather than from assay-based typing. Overall results and qualifications from the work: The amount of clinical and demographic metadata varied by source and participant and was provided uncurated.

Each collaborating institution followed its own protocols to collect whole blood in K2EDTA tubes. For TCRbeta analysis, collaborators shipped samples in one of three forms: frozen whole blood, isolated PBMCs, or DNA extracted from either of those sample types. TCRbeta CDR3 regions were amplified from genomic DNA by means of the immunoSEQ Assay, a bias-controlled multiplex PCR. The paper's processing steps were these. The number of nucleated cells in each sample was estimated by amplification of reference gene primers within the assay. Sequence reads were collapsed and filtered to measure the absolute abundance of every unique TCRbeta CDR3 rearrangement. Productive Simpson clonality was computed per sample as the square root of Simpson's diversity index over productive rearrangements. TCRdb carries this immuneACCESS record with in-frame sequences only. Its versions omit some clonotypes, under half of them owing to an unresolved V gene in the studies checked, with the rest unexplained. V and J calls plus clone size are reproduced from that table; the DNA served to infer D and trimming. Here the sample has around 25,000 clones; about four fifths occur a single time. Of the sample, roughly 73% falls within the top ten clones.

The CDR3 has 13 amino acids, counting the end cysteine and phenylalanine. Solely the CDR3 DNA is kept, with 39 bases framed from the first base. CDR1 SGHRS and CDR2 YFSETQ are derived from the germline V gene. Trimming at the junction amounts to 4 bases on V and 5 bases on J, and the germline ends lie 9 bases apart. The sample taken for sequencing was peripheral blood. This clonotype was sampled from a man between 65 and 85 years old with acute or convalescent COVID-19. The sequence links TRBV5-1 to TRBJ2-2, and possibly TRBD2, on 6 matching bases. The DNA sequence follows: TGCGCCAGCAGCCCGGGAGCGACCGGGGAGCTGTTTTTT. It codes for CASSPGATGELFF.